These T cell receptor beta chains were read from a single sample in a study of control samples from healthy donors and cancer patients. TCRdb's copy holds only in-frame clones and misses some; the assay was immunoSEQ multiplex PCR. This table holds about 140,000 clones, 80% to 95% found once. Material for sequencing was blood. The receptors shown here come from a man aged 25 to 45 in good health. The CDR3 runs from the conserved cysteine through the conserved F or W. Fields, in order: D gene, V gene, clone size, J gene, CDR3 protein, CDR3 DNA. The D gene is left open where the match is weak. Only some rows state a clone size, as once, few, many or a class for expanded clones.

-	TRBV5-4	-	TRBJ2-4	CASSFGGQLGGNIQYF	TGTGCCAGCAGCTTCGGCGGGCAACTCGGGGGAAACATTCAGTACTTC
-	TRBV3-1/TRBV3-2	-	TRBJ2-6	CASSQGVWRANVLTF	TGTGCCAGCAGCCAAGGGGTTTGGCGGGCCAACGTCCTGACTTTC
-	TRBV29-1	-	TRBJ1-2	CSVDFFAGGSGYGYTF	TGCAGCGTTGATTTCTTTGCGGGGGGGAGTGGCTATGGCTACACCTTC
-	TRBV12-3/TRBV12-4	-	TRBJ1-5	CASSFQGNQPQHF	TGTGCCAGCAGTTTTCAGGGCAATCAGCCCCAGCATTTT
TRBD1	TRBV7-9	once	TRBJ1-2	CASSTEGIDRATNYGYTF	TGTGCCAGCAGCACAGAGGGGATTGACAGGGCGACTAACTATGGCTACACCTTC
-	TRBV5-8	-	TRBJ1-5	CASSLGQFPDRPQHF	TGTGCCAGCAGCTTGGGACAATTTCCCGATCGGCCCCAGCATTTT
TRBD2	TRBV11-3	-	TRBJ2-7	CASSLVLSGGYEQYF	TGTGCCAGCAGCTTAGTGCTCTCGGGGGGCTACGAGCAGTACTTC
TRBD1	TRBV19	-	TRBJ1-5	CASRKGQSLGNQPQHF	TGTGCCAGTAGGAAGGGACAGAGTCTAGGTAATCAGCCCCAGCATTTT
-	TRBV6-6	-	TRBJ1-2	CASSHARDKGNYGYTF	TGTGCCAGCAGCCATGCCCGGGACAAGGGTAACTATGGCTACACCTTC
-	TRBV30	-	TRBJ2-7	CAWSFADYYEQYF	TGTGCCTGGAGTTTTGCGGACTACTACGAGCAGTACTTC
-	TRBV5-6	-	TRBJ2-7	CASSFTGHLYF	TGTGCCAGCAGTTTCACAGGCCATCTGTACTTC
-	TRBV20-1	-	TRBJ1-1	CSGGGNTEAFF	TGCAGTGGCGGGGGGAACACTGAAGCTTTCTTT
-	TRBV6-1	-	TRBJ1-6	CASSEGGNSPLHF	TGTGCCAGCAGTGAAGGTGGTAATTCACCCCTCCACTTT
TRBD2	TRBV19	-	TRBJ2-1	CASSPTSGRADEQFF	TGTGCCAGTAGTCCGACTAGCGGGAGGGCCGATGAGCAGTTCTTC
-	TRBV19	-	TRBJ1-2	CASSVQEGYGYTF	TGTGCCAGTAGTGTCCAAGAGGGCTATGGCTACACCTTC
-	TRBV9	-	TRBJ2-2	CASSEGGANTGELFF	TGTGCCAGCAGCGAGGGCGGGGCGAACACCGGGGAGCTGTTTTTT
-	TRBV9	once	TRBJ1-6	CASSVGALGSPLHF	TGTGCCAGCAGCGTAGGGGCCCTTGGTTCACCCCTCCACTTT
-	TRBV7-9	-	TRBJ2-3	CASSQLEGSTDTQYF	TGTGCCAGCAGCCAACTGGAGGGTAGCACAGATACGCAGTATTTT